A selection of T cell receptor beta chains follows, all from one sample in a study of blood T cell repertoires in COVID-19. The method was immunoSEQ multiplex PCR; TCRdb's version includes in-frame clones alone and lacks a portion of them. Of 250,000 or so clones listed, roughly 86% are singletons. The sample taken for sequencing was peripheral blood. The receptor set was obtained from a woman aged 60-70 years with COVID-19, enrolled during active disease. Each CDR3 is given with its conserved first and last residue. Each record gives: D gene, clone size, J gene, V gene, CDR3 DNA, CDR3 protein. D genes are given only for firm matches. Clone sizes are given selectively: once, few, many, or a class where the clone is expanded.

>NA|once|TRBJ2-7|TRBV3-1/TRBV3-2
TGTGCCAGCAGCCAAGGTACTACCAGCTCCTACGAGCAGTACTTC
CASSQGTTSSYEQYF
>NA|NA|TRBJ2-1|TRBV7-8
TGTGCCAGCAGCTTAGCGGCTAGATTCTACAATGAGCAGTTCTTC
CASSLAARFYNEQFF
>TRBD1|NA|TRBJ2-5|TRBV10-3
TGTGCCATCAGGGGGACAGGGGCCCAAGAGACCCAGTACTTC
CAIRGTGAQETQYF
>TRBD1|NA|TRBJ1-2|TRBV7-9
TGTGCCAGCAGCTTAGGGGACAGGGACGGCTATGGCTACACCTTC
CASSLGDRDGYGYTF
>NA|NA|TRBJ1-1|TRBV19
TGTGCCAGTAGTGCCACCGGGACAAAAGTCCGGAACACTGAAGCTTTCTTT
CASSATGTKVRNTEAFF
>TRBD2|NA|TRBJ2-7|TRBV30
TGTGCCTGGACAGCGGGACCCCAAGCCTCCGAGCAGTACTTC
CAWTAGPQASEQYF
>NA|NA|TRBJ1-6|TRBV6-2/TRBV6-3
TGTGCCAGCAGCCGCGCGGAGGGCTTACCGTATTCACCCCTCCACTTT
CASSRAEGLPYSPLHF
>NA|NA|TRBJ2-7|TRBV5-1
TGCGCCAGCGCCTCGGACGGGAACTACGAGCAGTACTTC
CASASDGNYEQYF
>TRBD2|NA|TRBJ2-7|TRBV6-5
TGTGCCAGCAGTTACCTGGGACTAGCGGGCTACGAGCAGTACTTC
CASSYLGLAGYEQYF
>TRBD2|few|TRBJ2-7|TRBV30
TGTGCCTGGAAGCGGCTAGCGGGAGGGCCGTCCTACGAGCAGTACTTC
CAWKRLAGGPSYEQYF
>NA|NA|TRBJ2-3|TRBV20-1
TGCAGTGCTAGTCGCCCGGGAATTAGCACAGATACGCAGTATTTT
CSASRPGISTDTQYF
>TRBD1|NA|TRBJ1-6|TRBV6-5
TGTGCCAGCAGAGGACAGGGGGCCTCTAATTCACCCCTCCACTTT
CASRGQGASNSPLHF
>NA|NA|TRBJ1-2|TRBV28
TGTGCCAGCAGTGCACTGCGACAGCTGTCAAACTATGGCTACACCTTC
CASSALRQLSNYGYTF
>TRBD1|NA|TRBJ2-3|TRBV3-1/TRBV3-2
TGTGCCAGCAGCCAAGTTTCCCGGGACAGATACACAGATACGCAGTATTTT
CASSQVSRDRYTDTQYF
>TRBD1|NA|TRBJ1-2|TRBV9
TGTGCCAGCAGCGTAGGCCCCCGGGACAGCCCTAACTATGGCTACACCTTC
CASSVGPRDSPNYGYTF
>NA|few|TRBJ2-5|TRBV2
TGTGCCAGCAGGGTCGGAGAGACCCAGTACTTC
CASRVGETQYF
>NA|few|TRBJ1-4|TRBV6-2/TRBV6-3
TGTGCCAGCAGTTACTCGACAGCAAATGAAAAACTGTTTTTT
CASSYSTANEKLFF
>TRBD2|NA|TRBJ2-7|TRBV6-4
TGTGCCAGCAGTGACTCGATCTGTCGCCGGACTTTGCGGGAGACCACCTCCTCCTACGAGCAGTACTTC
CASSDSICRRTLRETTSSYEQYF
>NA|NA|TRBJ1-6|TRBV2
TGTGCCAGCAGTGATCGGCCCTGGGGGCGGGAGAGGTTGAATTCACCCCTCCACTTT
CASSDRPWGRERLNSPLHF
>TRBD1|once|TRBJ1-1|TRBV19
TGTGCCAGTAGTGAAGGGGGCCCAAACACTGAAGCTTTCTTT
CASSEGGPNTEAFF
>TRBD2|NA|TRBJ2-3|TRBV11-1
TGTGCCAGCAGCTCCCCTAGCGGATATACGCAGTATTTT
CASSSPSGYTQYF
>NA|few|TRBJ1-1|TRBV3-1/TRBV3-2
TGTGCCAGCAGCCAAGAACGACGGAGGGGGAACACTGAAGCTTTCTTT
CASSQERRRGNTEAFF
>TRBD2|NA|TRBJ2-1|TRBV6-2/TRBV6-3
TGTGCCAGCAGACCTAGCGGGGGATACAATGAGCAGTTCTTC
CASRPSGGYNEQFF
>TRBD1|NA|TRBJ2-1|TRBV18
TGTGCCAGCTCACCCGGGACAGGGCCCTACAATGAGCAGTTCTTC
CASSPGTGPYNEQFF
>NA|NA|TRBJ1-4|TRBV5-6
TGTGCCAGCAGTCCACCCTGGGCGAAAGGTGAAAAACTGTTTTTT
CASSPPWAKGEKLFF
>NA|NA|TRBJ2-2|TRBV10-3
NA
CAISSPLRAGELFF
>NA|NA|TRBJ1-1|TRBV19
TGTGCCAGTAGTCTCGACTATGGCTCGGGGACTGAAGCTTTCTTT
CASSLDYGSGTEAFF
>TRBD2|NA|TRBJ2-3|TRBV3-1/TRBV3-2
TGTGCCAGCAGCCCGCGGACTAGCGGGAGCGGTGATACGCAGTATTTT
CASSPRTSGSGDTQYF
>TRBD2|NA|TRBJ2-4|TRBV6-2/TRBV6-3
TGTGCCAGCAGTTACCCCTTGGGTAGCGGGATAGGCAAAAACATTCAGTACTTC
CASSYPLGSGIGKNIQYF
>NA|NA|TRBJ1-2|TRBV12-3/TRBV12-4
TGTGCCAGCAGACCCGGCCGGGGTAATGGCTACACCTTC
CASRPGRGNGYTF
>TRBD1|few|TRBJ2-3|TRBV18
TGTGCCAGCTCTCCGCCGACAGGGTGGGCAGATACGCAGTATTTT
CASSPPTGWADTQYF
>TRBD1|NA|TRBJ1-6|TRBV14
TGTGCCAGCAGCCAGGCCGGGACAGTTCGGCCCCTCCACTTT
CASSQAGTVRPLHF
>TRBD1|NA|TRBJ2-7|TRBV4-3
TGCGCCAGCAGCCAAGATCGGGGACAGGGGACCTACGAGCAGTACTTC
CASSQDRGQGTYEQYF
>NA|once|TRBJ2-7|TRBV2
TGTGCCAGCACCCGCTGGCTAGCCGAGCGATCCTACGAGCAGTACTTC
CASTRWLAERSYEQYF
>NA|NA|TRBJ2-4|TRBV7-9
TGTGCCAGCAGTCCGACTGGTGACATTCAGTACTTC
CASSPTGDIQYF
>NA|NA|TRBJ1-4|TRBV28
TGTGCCAGCAGTTTAGGTCGGGACAAAAATGAAAAACTGTTTTTT
CASSLGRDKNEKLFF
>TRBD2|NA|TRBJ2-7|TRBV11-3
TGTGCCAGCAGCTTACGACTAGGGACTAGTAACGAGCAGTACTTC
CASSLRLGTSNEQYF
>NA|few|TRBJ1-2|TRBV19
TGTGCCAGTAGTCCTAAGCCGGGGGGCGGCTACACCTTC
CASSPKPGGGYTF
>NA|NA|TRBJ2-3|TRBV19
TGTGCCAGCGGGACTCTACGCACAGATACGCAGTATTTT
CASGTLRTDTQYF
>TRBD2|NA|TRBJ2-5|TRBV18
TGTGCCAGCTCACCAGGGGGTAGCGGGAGTTCAGAGACCCAGTACTTC
CASSPGGSGSSETQYF
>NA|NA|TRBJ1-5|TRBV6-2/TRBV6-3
TGTGCCAGCAGTTACACAAAGGGGAATTATCAGCCCCAGCATTTT
CASSYTKGNYQPQHF
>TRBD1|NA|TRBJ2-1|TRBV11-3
TGTGCCAGCAGCTCGAGGACAGGGCCCTACAATGAGCAGTTCTTC
CASSSRTGPYNEQFF
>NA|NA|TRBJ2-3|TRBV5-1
TGCGCCAGCAGCCCCGGACCCGACAGGTCAGATACGCAGTATTTT
CASSPGPDRSDTQYF
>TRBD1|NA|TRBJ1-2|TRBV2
TGTGCCAGCAGTGAAGCTGGGACAGGGGATTTGGGCTACACCTTC
CASSEAGTGDLGYTF
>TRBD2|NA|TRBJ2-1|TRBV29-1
TGCAGCTCTTCACCGGGGGGTCGGGTTAGGGAGCAGTTCTTC
CSSSPGGRVREQFF
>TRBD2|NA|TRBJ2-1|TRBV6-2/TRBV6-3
TGTGCCAGCAGTTACTTGGGACTAGCGGGAAACAATGAGCAGTTCTTC
CASSYLGLAGNNEQFF
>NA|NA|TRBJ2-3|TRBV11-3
TGTGCCAGCAGCCTTTCAGATACGCAGTATTTT
CASSLSDTQYF
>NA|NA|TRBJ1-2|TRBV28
TGTGCCAGCAGTTTATCGGCAGGGAGGACTTATGGCTACACCTTC
CASSLSAGRTYGYTF
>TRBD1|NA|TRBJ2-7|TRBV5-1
TGCGCCAGCACCCTCCGGACAGGGGGCCCCTACGAGCAGTACTTC
CASTLRTGGPYEQYF
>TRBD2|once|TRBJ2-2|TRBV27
TGTGCCAGCAGTCCGGGACAGCCGGGACTAGCGGGAGGGCCCTCCGGGGAGCTGTTTTTT
CASSPGQPGLAGGPSGELFF
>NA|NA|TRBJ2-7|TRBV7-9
TGTGCCAGCAGCTTCGGGGGACAGAGCGAGCAGTACTTC
CASSFGGQSEQYF
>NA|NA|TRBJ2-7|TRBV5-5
TGTGCCAGCAGCTTACCTAGTTACGAGCAGTACTTC
CASSLPSYEQYF
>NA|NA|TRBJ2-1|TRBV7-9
TGTGCCAGCAGCTTCCCGAAGGGTAGCGCCTACAATGAGCAGTTCTTC
CASSFPKGSAYNEQFF
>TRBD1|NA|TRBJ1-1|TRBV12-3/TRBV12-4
TGTGCCACCAATCGGGACAGTCAGACTGAAGCTTTCTTT
CATNRDSQTEAFF
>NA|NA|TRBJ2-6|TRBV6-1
TGTGCCAGCAGTGAAGCGCTTCTGTACGGCTCTGGGGCCAACGTCCTGACTTTC
CASSEALLYGSGANVLTF
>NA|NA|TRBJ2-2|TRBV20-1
TGCAGTGCTATCTTCACCGGGGAGCTGTTTTTT
CSAIFTGELFF
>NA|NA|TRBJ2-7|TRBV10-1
TGCGCCAGCAGCGTAGCAGGGGCCCACGAGCAGTACTTC
CASSVAGAHEQYF